This T cell receptor (beta chain) appears in the sequencing data of a study of blood T cells in healthy people across ages. There are 15 residues in the CDR3. The junction had 6 bases not matched to a gene; V was cut back by 3 bases and J by 1 base. Germline lookup yields CDR1 PRHDT and CDR2 FYEKMQ (reference sequence). Primers used in a second PCR of about 7 to 12 cycles were a sample-barcoded 5' primer and a J-beta primer mix. Each CDR3 protein is one row after TCRdb ran MiXCR on the 5' RACE reads. There are under 700,000 distinct CDR3 sequences in the sample; 20% to 30% occur only once, and roughly 9% lies in the top ten. This clonotype has just a few counts. Aged roughly 6 to 100, donors were systemically healthy Caucasians from Russia. This sample was shared with a second study, whose subject was T cells of mothers and their children.

The chain has TRBV13 and TRBJ2-7; 7 bases are shared with TRBD2. The TCR sequence derives from a boy aged 5-17 years in good health. The sample consisted of blood. The CDR3 is CASSFRLAPSYEQYF. The DNA for the CDR3 is TGTGCCAGCAGCTTTCGACTAGCACCATCCTACGAGCAGTACTTC.